The source of this TCR beta chain is a study of T cell responses to AZD1222 COVID-19 vaccine. Sequencing was performed with immunoSEQ multiplex PCR; in TCRdb, only in-frame clones are kept and a portion is missing. The sample contains about 28,000 clones, roughly 78% of which appear only once. In the case of this clone: As yet, its antigen is unknown.

Study-level points and caveats: There were mostly white British donors and more females than males, and clonal diversity was possibly underestimated. Increases in Spike-specific TCR breadth and depth were seen after two AZD1222 doses. Only six people who got AZD1222 tested seropositive at baseline. Every sample of the repertoires postdated the peak T cell response.

Source: peripheral blood, taken on day 0 of AZD1222 vaccination. This sequence originates from an adult in good health.

The DNA for the CDR3 is TGTGCCAGCAGTTACTCCCTAGCGGTGACCGGGGAGCTGTTTTTT. This gives the protein CASSYSLAVTGELFF. The gene calls are TRBV6-2 or TRBV6-3 and TRBJ2-2; TRBD2 matches at 7 bases. This CDR3 has 15 residues. V gave up 0 bases and J gave up 5 bases; unmatched junction bases: 3. The V gene's germline CDR1 is MNHEY and CDR2 SVGEGT.